This T cell receptor (beta chain) came from a study of blood T cells in healthy people across ages. V lost 5 bases, J lost 9 bases, and 10 bases stayed unmatched. The CDR3 loop spans 13 amino acids. CDR1 is SGHAT and CDR2 is FQNNGV in the germline V gene. A second PCR, run for roughly 7 to 12 cycles, used a sample-barcoded 5' primer plus a J-beta primer mix. TCRdb re-analysed the 5' RACE reads in MiXCR, keeping a single row per CDR3 protein. This table has 1,100,000 or so distinct CDR3 sequences, over 35% appearing once. The V call is TRBV11-2, the J call TRBJ2-7; TRBD2 matches at 7 bases. This clonotype was sampled from a woman aged 55-69 years in good health. Sequences were obtained from blood. The DNA of the CDR3 is TGTGCCAGCAGCACGGGAGGTTGGGATACGCAGTACTTC. It yields the protein CASSTGGWDTQYF.